Below, one T cell receptor (beta chain) is given with its context. What antigen it recognizes has not been identified. Qualities for individual bases were not recorded, and no much larger clone is one base off. Trimmed from V: 3 bases; trimmed from J: 2 bases; junction bases lacking a gene match: 7. The germline V gene specifies SGDLS as CDR1 and YYNGEE as CDR2. The CDR3 goes from the cysteine to the phenylalanine over 15 residues. CDR3 DNA only is kept here, 45 bases in frame from base 1. The immunoSEQ hsTCRB v3.0 assay was used at survey level resolution to sequence the TRB variable region. The target sequencing depth for TRB was about 40,000-55,000 T-cell genomes per sample. An Illumina MiSeq with a v3 150-cycle kit was used to sequence the pooled TRB libraries. From the authors' description of their analysis: Analysis of repertoires was carried out in R inside a reproducible Nextflow workflow spanning QC, data transformation and analysis. LymphoSeq2, an R package for exploring AIRR-Seq data, was used to implement custom analyses. A few samples that produced fewer than 5000 total TRB sequences were removed, so some 190 HIV repertoires were analyzed. Among the 190 or so HIV repertoires that were kept, under 60 were collected before ART initiation and around 130 were collected after ART initiation. Repertoires were downsampled to 5000 TRB nucleotide sequences, and summary statistics were averaged over 100 downsampling iterations. TRB sequences were retained for analysis only if CDR3 regions of at least seven amino acids were present. Diversity was measured with a Shannon entropy-derived clonality score and the Gini coefficient. In repertoire networks, the top 5000 CDR3 amino acid sequences were linked whenever an edit distance of one separated two sequences. For TRB CDR3 amino acid sequences, GLIPH2 was used to predict antigen specificity groups and MHC restriction. Known CMV, EBV, HIV or tissue antigen associations were flagged by matching CDR3 amino acid sequences against VDJdb and McPAS-TCR. Pre-ART, post-ART and control groups were compared with Wilcoxon signed-rank tests and Holm-Bonferroni correction. Imported from immuneACCESS, the table was reduced by TCRdb to in-frame sequences with V and J called. These copies leave out some clones; in studies compared against another copy, an unresolved V gene accounts for under half, and the cause of the remainder is not known. The V and J calls and clone size are taken from that table; D and trimming were inferred from the DNA. Counted in this sample were tens of thousands of clones; about 84% of them appeared once. The ten largest clonotypes hold roughly 9% of the sample.

Inclusion was restricted to participants for whom at least one PBMC sample before ART initiation and at least two post-ART samples were available. All participants with HIV were treated in the United States of America. Before DNA extraction, cryopreserved samples containing 1-10 million PBMC were thawed and washed. At the time of the earliest PBMC sample, participants with HIV were aged between about 20 and 55 years. Each participant contributed PBMC samples from 1-4 timepoints before ART initiation and 2-8 timepoints after ART initiation, with a median of 7 samples. For every participant, serial HIV viral load, CD4+ T-cell count, ART history and demographic data were obtained. Genomic DNA was extracted from unsorted PBMC with a Qiagen kit on a QIAcube, with processing performed in batches of 12 samples. This sample stems from a study of long-term antiretroviral therapy in people with HIV (dated by TCRdb to between 2020 and 2023). For the study in its entirety: Collection of the earliest samples took place about a decade ahead of the 2015 WHO recommendation for immediate ART, at a time when ART was typically delayed until CD4 counts fell. Whether ART initiation and durable HIV suppression were associated with changes in peripheral blood TRB repertoire composition and diversity was tested in a retrospective serial study. From some 30 adults with confirmed HIV infection, the cohort provided 150 to 200 cryopreserved PBMC samples, gathered serially across a mean of approximately six years (range 1-12). Among the 25 to 30 participants with HIV, more than ten were female. No cross-contamination during QIAcube processing was seen in test extractions of a monoclonal T-cell line run alongside 30 or so polyclonal samples. Overall study results and their limits: The samples span the years 2004 to 2017, and the ART regimens used may be less effective than current regimens. Starting ART was linked to a significant rise in TRB diversity, yet even with long-term ART the diversity remained significantly lower than in transplant donor controls. CDR3 length ranges in HIV repertoires were narrower than in controls, and network structure suggested an antigen-experienced repertoire with only a slight naive shift after ART. Because pre-ART samples had limited cell numbers, unsorted PBMC were profiled rather than sorted CD4+ and CD8+ T cells. Inferences about post-ART repertoire changes were limited because no data were available on ART adherence, viral resistance or therapy changes. The repertoire was dominated across all time points by expanded TRB clones identified before ART initiation, although this dominance was seen to fluctuate and to decrease in many PLHIV after ART. Owing to limited PBMC availability, only the TCR beta chain was sequenced, without alpha chain pairing.

The material sequenced was unsorted PBMCs, taken 4.7 to 5 years after starting antiretroviral therapy. The receptor chain draws on TRBV9 and TRBJ2-5; the central 7 bases match TRBD1. This TCR derives from a middle-aged man with HIV. The bases read TGTGCCAGCAGCGCCGGGACAGACCTACAAGAGACCCAGTACTTC. Its protein is CASSAGTDLQETQYF.